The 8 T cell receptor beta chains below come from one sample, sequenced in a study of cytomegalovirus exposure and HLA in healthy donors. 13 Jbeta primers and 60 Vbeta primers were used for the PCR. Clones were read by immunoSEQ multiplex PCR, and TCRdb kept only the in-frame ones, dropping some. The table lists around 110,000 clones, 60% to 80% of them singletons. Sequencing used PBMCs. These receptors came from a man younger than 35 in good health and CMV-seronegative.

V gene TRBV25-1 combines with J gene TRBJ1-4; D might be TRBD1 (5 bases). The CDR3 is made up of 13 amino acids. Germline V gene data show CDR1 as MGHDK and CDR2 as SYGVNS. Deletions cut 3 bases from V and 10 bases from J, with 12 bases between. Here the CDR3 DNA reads TGTGCCAGCAGTGATTTCGGGGGAGGAAAACTGTTTTTT. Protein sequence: CASSDFGGGKLFF. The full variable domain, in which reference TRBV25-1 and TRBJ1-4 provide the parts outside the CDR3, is EADIYQTPRYLVIGTGKKITLECSQTMGHDKMYWYQQDPGMELHLIHYSYGVNSTEKGDLSSESTVSRIRTEHFPLTLESARPSHTSQYLCASSDFGGGKLFFGSGTQLSVL.

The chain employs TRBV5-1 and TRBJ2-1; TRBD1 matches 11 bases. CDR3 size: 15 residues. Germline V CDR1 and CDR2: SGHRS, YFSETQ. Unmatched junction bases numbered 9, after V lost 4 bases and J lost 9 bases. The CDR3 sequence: CASSLLGQGAGEQFF. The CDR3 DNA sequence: TGCGCCAGCAGCCTTCTTGGACAGGGGGCTGGTGAGCAGTTCTTC.

Here the CDR3 reads CASSLEEGGPPSHTDTQYF. DNA for the CDR3: TGCGCCAGCAGCTTGGAAGAGGGGGGGCCTCCCTCCCACACAGATACGCAGTATTTT. J is TRBJ2-3 and V is TRBV5-1, with D possibly being TRBD2 (7 bases). V shed 0 bases and J shed 2 bases, with 22 bases lying between them. Germline CDR1 is SGHRS and CDR2 is YFSETQ. The CDR3 contains 19 residues.

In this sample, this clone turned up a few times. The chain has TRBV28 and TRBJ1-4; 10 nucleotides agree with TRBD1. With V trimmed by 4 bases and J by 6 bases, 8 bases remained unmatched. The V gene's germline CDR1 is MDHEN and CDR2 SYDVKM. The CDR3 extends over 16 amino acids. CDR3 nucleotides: TGTGCCAGCAGTTCAGACAGGGGGCGGGATTATGAAAAACTGTTTTTT. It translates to CASSSDRGRDYEKLFF.

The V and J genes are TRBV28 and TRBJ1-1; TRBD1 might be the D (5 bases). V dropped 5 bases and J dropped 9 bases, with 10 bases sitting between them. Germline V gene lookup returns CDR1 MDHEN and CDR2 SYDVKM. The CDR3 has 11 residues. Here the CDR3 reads CASSPQGKAFF. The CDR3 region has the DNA TGTGCCAGCAGTCCGCAGGGTAAAGCTTTCTTT. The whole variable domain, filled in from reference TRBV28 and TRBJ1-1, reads DVKVTQSSRYLVKRTGEKVFLECVQDMDHENMFWYRQDPGLGLRLIYFSYDVKMKEKGDIPEGYSVSREKKERFSLILESASTNQTSMYLCASSPQGKAFFGQGTRLTVV.

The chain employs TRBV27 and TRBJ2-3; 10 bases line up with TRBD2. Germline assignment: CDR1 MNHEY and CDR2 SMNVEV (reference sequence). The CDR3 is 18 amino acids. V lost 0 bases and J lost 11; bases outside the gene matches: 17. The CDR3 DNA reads TGTGCCAGCAGTTTATCCCCCGGGGTAGCGGGGGGCCCGCCTGGGCAGTATTTT. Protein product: CASSLSPGVAGGPPGQYF.

CDR3 sequence (DNA): TGTGCCAGCAGCTCCACGGGACAGGGTAACGAGCAGTACTTC. Protein sequence: CASSSTGQGNEQYF. The V call is TRBV5-6, the J call TRBJ2-7, with 9 bases lining up with TRBD1. The CDR3 is made up of 14 amino acids. The ends lost 3 bases at V and 5 bases at J; junction bases unmatched: 6. The germline V gene encodes CDR1 SGHDT and CDR2 YYEEEE.

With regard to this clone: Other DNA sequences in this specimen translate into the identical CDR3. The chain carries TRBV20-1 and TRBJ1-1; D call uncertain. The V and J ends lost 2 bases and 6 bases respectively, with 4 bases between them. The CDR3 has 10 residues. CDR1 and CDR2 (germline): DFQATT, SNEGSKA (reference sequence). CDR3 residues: CSARRAEAFF. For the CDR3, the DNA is TGCAGTGCTAGACGTGCTGAAGCTTTCTTT.